This TCR beta chain was found in a study of blood T cell repertoires in COVID-19. Study summary: Sources were T cells, B-cell-depleted T cells, or PBMCs; the material itself was cDNA or gDNA.

The protocol was immunoSEQ multiplex PCR, while the TCRdb copy is restricted to in-frame clones and leaves out a portion. The sample lists about 61,000 clones; almost 90% were seen once. Germline loops: CDR1 SGHNT, CDR2 YYREEE (reference sequence). CDR3 length: 15 amino acids. Between the trimmed V and J ends, which lost 2 bases and 1 base, there was a span of 9 bases. The sequence was obtained from a woman in her 50s with active or convalescent COVID-19. Material: peripheral blood. J is TRBJ1-4 and V is TRBV5-4; perhaps TRBD1 as D (5 bases). The CDR3 coding sequence is TGTGCCAGCAGCTTCGGGGGGGGAACTAATGAAAAACTGTTTTTT. Residues: CASSFGGGTNEKLFF.